This T cell receptor beta chain derives from a study of cytomegalovirus exposure and HLA in healthy donors. Broader study findings: There were some public TCRs occurring in many donors, but most TCR sequences were rare.

Concerning this clone: Its antigen is unidentified.

The CDR3 runs 15 residues. Germline assignment: CDR1 MDHEN and CDR2 SYDVKM. The V and J ends lost 9 bases and 0 bases respectively, with 16 bases between them. Data came from immunoSEQ multiplex PCR; TCRdb stores just in-frame clones and leaves some out. Altogether hundreds of thousands of clones are present, around 87% being singletons, with the ten largest covering about 2%. This chain connects TRBV28 to TRBJ2-3, with a tentative D call TRBD1 (5 bases). Sequencing was done on a sample of PBMCs. This sequence originates from a woman aged 18-29 years in good health and CMV-seropositive. CDR3 in amino acids: CASRTTGSSTDTQYF. The CDR3 nucleotides read TGTGCCAGTCGGACAACAGGTTCTAGCACAGATACGCAGTATTTT.